A selection of T cell receptor beta chains follows, all from one sample in a study of human T cells and chemical hapten exposure. MiXCR, applied by TCRdb to the RACE reads, yields one record per CDR3 protein. In the table there are 120,000 or so distinct CDR3 sequences, about 11% of which are singletons. Sequencing was performed on whole blood, taken in connection with sensitization to the hapten diphenylcyclopropenone (DPC). These receptor sequences come from a woman aged 45-65 years with alopecia areata. Some clones in this sample may be carry-over from other donors' samples. CDR3s include the opening cysteine and the closing phenylalanine or tryptophan. The D gene is left open where the match is weak. Clone size is not always given. Where it is, it says once, few, many or a class for expanded clones.

v_call	clone_size	j_call	d_call	cdr3_nt	cdr3_aa
TRBV3-1	NA	TRBJ2-3	NA	TGTGCCAGCAGCCGCGGACTCCTTAGGGGCACAGATACGCAGTATTTT	CASSRGLLRGTDTQYF
TRBV6-5	few	TRBJ1-2	NA	TGTGCCAGCAGTTACGGGCAGGGGAATGGCTACACCTTC	CASSYGQGNGYTF
TRBV12-3/TRBV12-4	many	TRBJ2-1	TRBD2	TGTGCCAGCAGTTTACGGGGTAGCGGGAGCTCATCCTACAATGAGCAGTTCTTC	CASSLRGSGSSSYNEQFF
TRBV6-1	few	TRBJ2-5	NA	TGTGCCAGCAGTGCCTTCCAAGAGACCCAGTACTTC	CASSAFQETQYF
TRBV4-2	NA	TRBJ1-5	NA	TGTGCCAGCAGCCAAGATCCGTGGGGGGCTTATCAGCCCCAGCATTTT	CASSQDPWGAYQPQHF
TRBV5-4	few	TRBJ2-1	TRBD2	TGTGCCAGCAGCGTGGGACTAGCGGGGAGGAATGAGCAGTTCTTC	CASSVGLAGRNEQFF
TRBV5-1	NA	TRBJ1-1	NA	TGCGCCAGCAGCTCGTCGGGTGAAGCTTTCTTT	CASSSSGEAFF
TRBV7-2	NA	TRBJ1-2	NA	TGTGCCAGCAGCTTAGCAGGAGAGTATGGCTACACCTTC	CASSLAGEYGYTF
TRBV12-3/TRBV12-4	NA	TRBJ2-7	NA	TGTGCCAGCAGTTTAGCGGGTCTGTCCTACGAGCAGTACTTC	CASSLAGLSYEQYF
TRBV6-4	NA	TRBJ2-3	TRBD2	TGTGCCAGCAGTGTACTAGCGGGGGCCCAAAGCACAGATACGCAGTATTTT	CASSVLAGAQSTDTQYF
TRBV18	NA	TRBJ1-3	TRBD1	TGTGCCAGCTCGGACAGGTCGACCTCTGGAAACACCATATATTTT	CASSDRSTSGNTIYF
TRBV6-6	few	TRBJ1-3	NA	TGTGCCAGCAGAACCCGACGGAACTCTGGAAACACCATATATTTT	CASRTRRNSGNTIYF
TRBV7-9	NA	TRBJ2-3	NA	TGTGCCGGGAGGAGAACAGATACGCAGTATTTT	CAGRRTDTQYF
TRBV20-1	NA	TRBJ1-2	TRBD1	TGCAGTGCTGGTGGACAGGGGGGCTATGGCTACACCTTC	CSAGGQGGYGYTF
TRBV5-8	NA	TRBJ1-6	TRBD1	TGTGCCAGCAGCCGACAGGGGGCCGATTTAAGCTCCTATAATTCACCCCTCCACTTT	CASSRQGADLSSYNSPLHF
TRBV18	few	TRBJ2-3	NA	TGTGCCAGCTCGGACCGGCTCTACACGCAGTATTTT	CASSDRLYTQYF
TRBV14	many	TRBJ2-5	NA	TGTGCCAGCAGCCAACGAGAGGAGACCCAGTACTTC	CASSQREETQYF
TRBV12-3/TRBV12-4	many	TRBJ1-5	NA	TGTGCCAGCAGCTTGGGGGGCCCCAATAGCAATCAGCCCCAGCATTTT	CASSLGGPNSNQPQHF
TRBV10-2	NA	TRBJ1-1	NA	TGCGCCAGCAGTCCACAGGGTGAGACTGAAGCTTTCTTT	CASSPQGETEAFF
TRBV12-3/TRBV12-4	few	TRBJ2-3	NA	TGTGCCAGCAGTTTAGAGTTGTCTAGCACAGATACGCAGTATTTT	CASSLELSSTDTQYF
TRBV6-2/TRBV6-3	few	TRBJ2-5	NA	TGTGCCAGCAGTTACCAGGGCGGCGTTGGGACCCAGTACTTC	CASSYQGGVGTQYF
TRBV10-3	few	TRBJ1-5	TRBD1	TGTGCCATCAGTGGGACTACAGGGGTTGACAATCAGCCCCAGCATTTT	CAISGTTGVDNQPQHF
TRBV27	NA	TRBJ2-7	NA	TGTGCCAGCAGTGCGGGGACTCAGCCCTACGAGCAGTACTTC	CASSAGTQPYEQYF
TRBV24-1	few	TRBJ2-2	TRBD1	TGTGCCACCAGTGAAGCAGGGGGCCCCGGGGAGCTGTTTTTT	CATSEAGGPGELFF
TRBV12-3/TRBV12-4	NA	TRBJ2-1	NA	TGTGCCAGCAGTTTAGGCGGGGCTTTGTACAATGAGCAGTTCTTC	CASSLGGALYNEQFF
TRBV6-6	NA	TRBJ1-6	TRBD1	TGTGCCAGCAGTTACTCGATCGAACATGGGACAGGGACCTCACCCCTCCACTTT	CASSYSIEHGTGTSPLHF
TRBV28	few	TRBJ2-5	NA	TGTGCCAGCAGTGACTCTACAGGGTTGGGGGAGACCCAGTACTTC	CASSDSTGLGETQYF
TRBV28	NA	TRBJ2-7	NA	TGTGCCAGCAGTCCCTCTGCGTCCTACGAGCAGTACTTC	CASSPSASYEQYF
TRBV6-1	few	TRBJ1-1	TRBD1	TGTGCCAGCAGTGAAACAGGGGCAGGGGGCACTGAAGCTTTCTTT	CASSETGAGGTEAFF
TRBV15	NA	TRBJ1-6	NA	TGTGCCACCAGCAGAGATCCCGGTTTAGATAATTCACCCCTCCACTTT	CATSRDPGLDNSPLHF
TRBV21-1	few	TRBJ1-5	NA	TGTGCCAGCAGCAAAGTAGGGGACAAGGGGATCAATCAGCCCCAGCATTTT	CASSKVGDKGINQPQHF